Reported below is one T cell receptor beta chain. TCRdb re-analysed the 5' RACE reads in MiXCR, keeping a single row per CDR3 protein. The sample includes about 340,000 distinct CDR3 sequences, 15% of them seen just once. The data were taken from a study of T-cell memory formation after mild COVID-19. Study background: TCR clusters showed largely donor specificity.

The specimen sequenced was PBMCs or a T cell subset sorted from them (not recorded which). The sequence derives from a man younger than 30 who had mild COVID-19 (a few samples of this study predate the infection). Cell type and time point are not known.

CDR3 nucleotide sequence: TGCGCCAGCAGCCGTACCGATCTTTCAGGGGGCGTGGAAGCTTTCTTT. Translated, it gives CASSRTDLSGGVEAFF. V is TRBV23-1 and J is TRBJ1-1, with 8 nucleotides matching TRBD1. TRBV23-1 has ORF status, its function being uncertain. This CDR3 is 16 amino acids long. V lost 6 bases, J lost 8 bases, and 17 bases stayed unmatched.